This T cell receptor (beta chain) was found in a study of T cell responses to AZD1222 COVID-19 vaccine. Trimming removed 4 bases at V and 0 bases at J, with 20 bases between. The CDR3 consists of 18 residues. Germline V gene sequence: CDR1 SGHKS, CDR2 YYEKEE (reference sequence). TCRdb's table, derived via immunoSEQ multiplex PCR, lists solely in-frame clones and lacks some. The table has approximately 270,000 clones, 94% seen once. This clone was seen once. Its antigen is unidentified. Study-wide results and limits: Once two AZD1222 doses were given, Spike-specific TCR breadth and depth went up. Every sample of the repertoires postdated the peak T cell response. Distributed over spike, vaccine-associated CD4 TCRs predominated at 160-218 and 743-854. In the spike-specific TCR repertoire, nearly half reportedly target unmutated variant regions.

The chain combines TRBV5-5 with TRBJ1-3; D is undetermined. The sample consisted of peripheral blood, taken 28 days after the second AZD1222 dose. This receptor was taken from an adult who received the AZD1222 COVID-19 vaccine. DNA for the CDR3: TGTGCCAGCAGCCTGCTGGGCAGCGGCACTAGCTCTGGAAACACCATATATTTT. As protein: CASSLLGSGTSSGNTIYF.